This T cell receptor (beta chain) was observed in a study of blood T cell repertoires in COVID-19. Looking at the study overall: T cells, B-cell-depleted T cells, or PBMCs supplied cDNA or gDNA.

The CDR3 covers 16 residues. Per the germline V gene, CDR1 is LNHDA and CDR2 is SQIVND (reference sequence). J was trimmed by 4 bases and V by 7 bases; bases with no gene match: 13. Original methodology: Amplification of reference gene primers was used by the study to estimate nucleated cell counts. Profiling relied on immunoSEQ multiplex PCR, and the TCRdb table lists in-frame clones only, not all of them. D and trimming come from the DNA, and the V and J calls and clone size come from that table. Of 120,000 or so clones in the sample, 86% were seen once. The sample comprised peripheral blood. The rearrangement links TRBV19 to TRBJ2-3; 8 nucleotides match TRBD1. The origin of this receptor is a man aged 40-49 years with acute or convalescent COVID-19. The CDR3 sequence: CASTPSRTGRPDTQYF. CDR3 coding DNA: TGTGCCAGTACCCCTTCCCGGACAGGGCGTCCAGATACGCAGTATTTT.